Below, 28 T cell receptor beta chains from the same sample are listed, as sequenced in a study of cytomegalovirus exposure and HLA in healthy donors. The PCR employed 60 Vbeta primers together with 13 Jbeta primers. Clones were read by immunoSEQ multiplex PCR, and TCRdb kept only the in-frame ones, dropping some. Of approximately 110,000 clones in the sample, 65% to 90% were seen once. The sequencing sample was made of PBMCs. Receptors were obtained from a young woman in good health and CMV-seronegative.

This clone was counted a single time. V gene TRBV7-9 combines with J gene TRBJ2-3; 7 nucleotides match TRBD2. Germline lookup yields CDR1 SEHNR and CDR2 FQNEAQ (reference sequence). CDR3 length: 14 amino acids. Unmatched junction bases numbered 1, after V lost 3 bases and J lost 1 base. CDR3 DNA sequence: TGTGCCAGCAGCTTGAGCGGGGGCACAGATACGCAGTATTTT. Translation gives CASSLSGGTDTQYF.

This clone was observed a few times. The chain couples TRBV6-6 to TRBJ2-3; 11 bases are a match to TRBD1. This CDR3 spans 15 amino acids. Trimming took 6 bases from V and 3 from J; bases not matched to a gene: 5. Germline V gene data show CDR1 as MNHNY and CDR2 as SVGAGI (reference sequence). Here the CDR3 reads CASSQGTGGTDTQYF. CDR3 DNA: TGTGCCAGCAGCCAGGGGACAGGGGGAACAGATACGCAGTATTTT.

The chain combines TRBV4-3 with TRBJ1-2, with 7 bases aligning to TRBD1. The CDR3 totals 15 residues. V shed 5 bases and J 1 base; nucleotides not matched to a gene: 7. The V gene's germline CDR1 is LGHNA and CDR2 YSLEER. The CDR3 nucleotides read TGCGCCAGCAGCACCCCGGGACAGAGTAACTATGGCTACACCTTC. Amino acid sequence: CASSTPGQSNYGYTF.

The chain joins TRBV11-2 to TRBJ1-5; 7 bases align to TRBD1. Germline V CDR1 and CDR2: SGHAT, FQNNGV. This CDR3 spans 15 amino acids. Unmatched junction bases numbered 6, after V lost 0 bases and J lost 7 bases. CDR3 coding DNA: TGTGCCAGCAGCTTAGACGAGGGGGCTGGGCAGCCCCAGCATTTT. Its protein is CASSLDEGAGQPQHF.

This rearrangement joins TRBV5-6 to TRBJ1-2; D unresolved. V was shortened by 0 bases and J by 6 bases, with 9 bases between the two germline ends. Germline lookup yields CDR1 SGHDT and CDR2 YYEEEE. This CDR3 spans 13 amino acids. The CDR3 DNA is TGTGCCAGCAGCTTGGGGCGCAGGCATGGCTACACCTTC. The encoded protein is CASSLGRRHGYTF.

The chain joins TRBV2 to TRBJ1-2, with a possible D match to TRBD1 (6 bases). CDR1 and CDR2 (germline): SNHLY, FYNNEI. Trimming pared 6 bases from V and 6 bases from J, leaving 17 bases between. The CDR3 has 14 amino acids. The CDR3 DNA is TGTGCCAGCAGAACACCCACGGGGGGCAATGGCTACACCTTC. Protein: CASRTPTGGNGYTF.

The chain employs TRBV11-2 and TRBJ2-5, with D possibly being TRBD1 (6 bases). Trimming pared 5 bases from V and 5 bases from J, leaving 12 bases between. Germline values: CDR1 SGHAT, CDR2 FQNNGV. This CDR3 is built from 13 residues. The CDR3 DNA sequence: TGTGCCAGCAGCCCTACAGGGTTCGAGACCCAGTACTTC. It translates to CASSPTGFETQYF.

V and J are TRBV11-1 and TRBJ1-4, with TRBD1 identical over 7 bases. The CDR3 is made up of 14 amino acids. Germline CDR1 and CDR2: SGHAT and FQDESV (reference sequence). The V and J ends lost 4 bases and 10 bases, in that order; junction bases with no gene match: 9. CDR3 sequence reads: CASSSRDSRSKLFF. CDR3 nucleotides: TGTGCCAGCAGCTCCCGGGACAGTCGATCAAAACTGTTTTTT.

This chain connects TRBV7-2 to TRBJ2-5; 9 bases agree with TRBD2. The J call could be wrong; TRBJ2-7 is a better fit for the DNA end. Germline CDR1 and CDR2: SGHTA and FQGNSA. The CDR3 sequence is 17 residues long. This chain's CDR3 is CASSSLAGLFSSYEQYF. The CDR3 DNA sequence: TGTGCCAGCAGCTCGCTAGCGGGACTATTCAGCTCCTACGAGCAGTACTTC.

This clone was observed a handful of times. The rearrangement links TRBV5-1 to TRBJ1-2, with D possibly TRBD1 on 5 matching bases. Germline V gives CDR1 SGHRS, CDR2 YFSETQ. The CDR3 has 13 amino acids. V lost 4 bases and J 0 bases, leaving 7 bases between the germline ends. In nucleotides, the CDR3 is TGCGCCAGCAGCGAGACAGCTAACTATGGCTACACCTTC. This sequence encodes CASSETANYGYTF.

The chain recombines TRBV11-2 with TRBJ2-5, with 7 bases that match TRBD1. The trim removed 4 bases at V and 2 bases at J, leaving 1 base unmatched. The V gene's germline CDR1 is SGHAT and CDR2 FQNNGV. This CDR3 contains 13 residues. The CDR3 region is CASSYRGQETQYF. CDR3 DNA: TGTGCCAGCAGCTACAGGGGTCAAGAGACCCAGTACTTC. Supplemented by reference TRBV11-2 and TRBJ2-5, the full variable domain reads EAGVAQSPRYKIIEKRQSVAFWCNPISGHATLYWYQQILGQGPKLLIQFQNNGVVDDSQLPKDRFSAERLKGVDSTLKIQPAKLEDSAVYLCASSYRGQETQYFGPGTRLLVL.

The V call is TRBV5-4, the J call TRBJ2-5, with TRBD1 matching 8 bases. This CDR3 has 14 residues. Germline V CDR1 and CDR2: SGHNT, YYREEE (reference sequence). Trimming at V came to 1 base and at J to 5 bases, leaving 4 bases not matched to a gene. The CDR3: CASSLQGAEETQYF. CDR3 nucleotide sequence: TGTGCCAGCAGCTTGCAGGGGGCGGAGGAGACCCAGTACTTC.

The rearrangement uses TRBV6-4 and TRBJ2-2; D is perhaps TRBD1 (5 bases). Germline-derived CDR1 and CDR2 are MRHNA and SNTAGT. The length of the CDR3 is 17 residues. V was cut by 2 bases and J by 3 bases, with 16 bases left in between. The CDR3 is CASSDHIAQGYTGELFF. For the CDR3, the DNA is TGTGCCAGCAGTGACCACATCGCTCAGGGTTACACCGGGGAGCTGTTTTTT.

The chain recombines TRBV6-5 with TRBJ2-3, with TRBD2 matching over 7 bases. This CDR3 spans 16 amino acids. CDR1 and CDR2 from the germline V gene are MNHEY and SVGAGI. V lost 0 bases and J lost 8; bases outside the gene matches: 11. CDR3 DNA: TGTGCCAGCAGTTACTCGACATCTAGCGGCTGGAGTACGCAGTATTTT. It yields the protein CASSYSTSSGWSTQYF.

In its sample, this clone was seen a few times. The CDR3 loop reads CASSLVLAGVETQYF. The CDR3 coding sequence is TGCGCCAGCAGCTTGGTCCTAGCGGGAGTTGAGACCCAGTACTTC. This sequence joins TRBV5-1 and TRBJ2-5; TRBD2 agrees at 10 bases. CDR1 and CDR2 from the germline V gene are SGHRS and YFSETQ. This CDR3 is 15 amino acids long. The V and J ends lost 0 bases and 5 bases, in that order; junction bases with no gene match: 4.

This chain joins TRBV12-1 and TRBJ2-7; TRBD1 is the table's D call, not checked against the DNA. TRBV12-1 has pseudogene status. There are 14 residues in the CDR3. The chain's CDR3 is CASSFAGARGEQYF. CDR3 in DNA: TGTGCCAGCAGCTTTGCGGGGGCTAGGGGCGAGCAGTACTTC.

The J gene is TRBJ1-6, the V gene TRBV7-2; D ambiguous. The CDR3 length is 15 residues. Germline loops: CDR1 SGHTA, CDR2 FQGNSA. Trimming removed 0 bases from V and 5 bases from J, with 8 bases in between. CDR3 bases: TGTGCCAGCAGCTTAGCGAGAAATAATAATTCACCCCTCCACTTT. Its translation is CASSLARNNNSPLHF.

This clone was recorded once. V usage is TRBV4-3 and J usage is TRBJ2-5; 11 positions agree with TRBD1. With 0 bases clipped from V and 4 bases from J, the junction kept 1 base outside the gene matches. Looked up from germline, CDR1 is LGHNA and CDR2 is YSLEER. The CDR3 spans 15 residues. CDR3 in amino acids: CASSQEGTGGETQYF. DNA of the CDR3: TGCGCCAGCAGCCAAGAGGGGACAGGGGGAGAGACCCAGTACTTC.

V usage is TRBV7-9 and J usage is TRBJ2-3; D remains ambiguous. Germline CDR1 is SEHNR and CDR2 is FQNEAQ (reference sequence). The CDR3 has 13 amino acids. V was shortened by 6 bases and J by 3 bases, with 10 bases between the two germline ends. CDR3 DNA sequence: TGTGCCAGCAGACCAGAATGGACAGATACGCAGTATTTT. Its protein is CASRPEWTDTQYF.

The rearrangement links TRBV19 to TRBJ2-6; 13 bases line up with TRBD2. The germline V gene encodes CDR1 LNHDA and CDR2 SQIVND (reference sequence). The CDR3 spans 18 residues. Trimming took 4 bases from V and 4 from J; bases not matched to a gene: 7. The CDR3 protein is CASSTGLAGVSGANVLTF. CDR3 nucleotide sequence: TGTGCCAGTAGTACCGGACTAGCGGGAGTAAGCGGGGCCAACGTCCTGACTTTC.

V and J are TRBV4-1 and TRBJ2-1; TRBD2 aligns across 8 bases. CDR1 and CDR2 (germline): MGHRA, YSYEKL. CDR3 size: 16 residues. The junction had 13 bases not matched to a gene; V was cut back by 4 bases and J by 8 bases. CDR3 loop: CASSPLVSGISYEQFF. In DNA, the CDR3 is TGCGCCAGCAGCCCCTTGGTTAGCGGGATATCGTATGAGCAGTTCTTC.

This clone was detected once. The gene calls are TRBV4-2 and TRBJ2-3; TRBD2 might be the D (5 bases). V lost 8 bases and J 8 bases, leaving 14 bases between the germline ends. This CDR3 spans 12 amino acids. CDR1 is LGHNA, CDR2 YNFKEQ, per germline. CDR3 sequence (DNA): TGTGCCAGCGGCTTTGGCGGAGGTACGCAGTATTTT. Translation gives CASGFGGGTQYF.

The chain joins TRBV7-6 to TRBJ2-3; D is uncertain. V was trimmed by 5 bases and J by 1 base, leaving 10 bases between them. This CDR3 spans 14 amino acids. Germline V lookup: CDR1 SGHVS, CDR2 FNYEAQ. DNA for the CDR3: TGTGCCAGCAGCCCCGGTCGCGGCACAGATACGCAGTATTTT. Translation gives CASSPGRGTDTQYF.

The chain employs TRBV10-3 and TRBJ1-1; 7 bases agree with TRBD1. This CDR3 region has 13 residues. Losses at the gene ends were 6 bases for V and 5 bases for J; bases not matched to a gene: 6. Germline V CDR1 and CDR2: ENHRY, SYGVKD. The CDR3 nucleotides read TGTGCCATCAGGGGGACAGTGAGGACTGAAGCTTTCTTT. It yields the protein CAIRGTVRTEAFF.

The CDR3 spells CASRPSGQGTLGYTF. Here the CDR3 DNA reads TGTGCCAGCAGGCCCTCGGGACAGGGGACGTTGGGCTACACCTTC. V gene TRBV6-5 combines with J gene TRBJ1-2, with 10 bases identical to TRBD1. Germline CDR1 is MNHEY and CDR2 is SVGAGI. V shed 6 bases, J shed 8 bases, and the junction held 12 bases outside the gene matches. The CDR3 consists of 15 residues.

The rearrangement joins TRBV29-1 to TRBJ2-3, with D tentatively TRBD2 (6 bases). The V end was cut by 5 bases, the J end by 8 bases, with 14 bases between. Germline CDR1 is SQVTM and CDR2 is ANQGSEA. This CDR3 is built from 12 residues. CDR3 loop: CSVSGVGSTQYF. The DNA for the CDR3 is TGCAGCGTTTCGGGGGTAGGCAGTACGCAGTATTTT.

The chain links TRBV28 to TRBJ2-7; 10 bases match TRBD2. Germline trimming cut 3 bases from V and 0 bases from J; bases unmatched to any gene: 14. The CDR3 has 19 amino acids. Looked up from germline, CDR1 is MDHEN and CDR2 is SYDVKM. DNA for the CDR3: TGTGCCAGCAGTTTCCCCCTGGTAGCTAGCGGGAGATTCTCCTACGAGCAGTACTTC. Translating it yields CASSFPLVASGRFSYEQYF.

This chain uses TRBV9 with TRBJ1-6; D gene unclear. Germline lookup yields CDR1 SGDLS and CDR2 YYNGEE. The CDR3 has 15 amino acids. Trimming shortened V by 4 bases and J by 7 bases, and 15 bases separated the two germline ends. DNA for the CDR3: TGTGCCAGCAGCTCCCCCACGAACAGCAATTCACCCCTCCACTTT. It yields the protein CASSSPTNSNSPLHF.